This entry lists 13 T cell receptor beta chains sequenced from one sample in a study of Ad26.COV2.S vaccination and SARS-CoV-2 variants. Regarding treatment: roughly 18 received Ad26.COV2.S at low or high dose, single or two shots; several received placebo; per-sample allocation not given. Day 63 after the first vaccine or placebo injection was the time point for sampling. Here immunoSEQ multiplex PCR was the method, and the copy in TCRdb shows in-frame clones only, minus some. The repertoire includes 200,000 to 300,000 clones, around 87% of them detected once, and approximately 11% sits in the top ten. The sequencing here drew on peripheral blood, taken in a trial of Ad26.COV2.S vaccine versus placebo. Source of these receptors: a person aged 18-65 years who received the Ad26.COV2.S COVID-19 vaccine or a placebo.

This clone was detected only once. This chain uses TRBV6-4 with TRBJ1-5; D gene ambiguous. Trimming took 7 bases from V and 6 from J, leaving 16 bases between them. This CDR3 is 14 amino acids long. From germline, CDR1 is MRHNA and CDR2 SNTAGT. The CDR3 DNA reads TGTGCCAGCACCCTCTACAATAGGGTTCAGCCCCAGCATTTT. Amino acid sequence: CASTLYNRVQPQHF.

The V gene is TRBV5-4, the J gene TRBJ1-3; D ambiguous. The germline CDR1 and CDR2 sequences are SGHNT and YYREEE (reference sequence). There are 16 residues in the CDR3. V lost 1 base and J lost 0, with 11 bases in between. The CDR3 here is CASSLYGISSGNTIYF. CDR3 bases: TGTGCCAGCAGCTTGTACGGTATTAGCTCTGGAAACACCATATATTTT.

The chain combines TRBV5-1 with TRBJ1-2; D may be TRBD1 (5 bases). The CDR3 is 13 amino acids. Germline V CDR1 and CDR2: SGHRS, YFSETQ. Trimming took 3 bases from V and 8 from J, leaving 14 bases between them. The CDR3 sequence is CASSSPGIYGYTF. CDR3 DNA sequence: TGCGCCAGCAGCTCCCCAGGGATTTACGGCTACACCTTC.

The chain recombines TRBV5-6 with TRBJ2-7; maybe TRBD1 (5 bases). Germline lookup yields CDR1 SGHDT and CDR2 YYEEEE. V lost 0 bases to trimming and J lost 3 bases, with 13 bases between them. There are 15 residues in the CDR3. In DNA, the CDR3 is TGTGCCAGCAGCTTGGCTCAGGGCTCGGGCTACGAGCAGTACTTC. Its protein is CASSLAQGSGYEQYF.

This rearrangement joins TRBV7-9 to TRBJ2-2; possible D gene TRBD1, 6 bases. The length of the CDR3 is 16 residues. Germline CDR1 is SEHNR and CDR2 is FQNEAQ (reference sequence). V gave up 4 bases and J gave up 3 bases, with 15 bases separating them. Written as DNA, the CDR3 is TGTGCCAGCAGCTCTGCCAACAGGGTGGACACCGGGGAGCTGTTTTTT. Translated, it gives CASSSANRVDTGELFF.

The V and J genes are TRBV11-2 and TRBJ2-5; D remains ambiguous. V lost 5 bases, J lost 4 bases, and 17 bases lay in between. The germline V gene encodes CDR1 SGHAT and CDR2 FQNNGV. The length of the CDR3 is 15 residues. For the CDR3, the DNA is TGTGCCAGCAGCAACGATAGAGTAGCCCGAGAGACCCAGTACTTC. Its translation: CASSNDRVARETQYF.

This chain uses TRBV30 with TRBJ2-7; D possibly corresponds to TRBD2 (5 bases). Trimming stripped 0 bases from V and 1 base from J, with 13 bases between. Germline CDR1 reads GTSNPN; CDR2 reads SVGIG (reference sequence). This CDR3 spans 15 amino acids. CDR3 loop: CAWSVRGRGSYEQYF. The CDR3 coding sequence is TGTGCCTGGAGTGTACGTGGGAGAGGGTCCTACGAGCAGTACTTC.

V is TRBV5-1 and J is TRBJ2-7; D call uncertain. The V end was cut by 5 bases, the J end by 4 bases, with 22 bases between. The length of the CDR3 is 16 residues. Looked up from germline, CDR1 is SGHRS and CDR2 is YFSETQ. The CDR3 DNA reads as TGCGCCAGCAGGGCGGTGGGTGGGCTGGCCAATTACGAGCAGTACTTC. Translation gives CASRAVGGLANYEQYF.

V is TRBV23-1 and J is TRBJ1-5; 9 bases match TRBD1. TRBV23-1 is an open reading frame, and its role is uncertain. With 2 bases clipped from V and 1 base from J, the junction kept 9 bases outside the gene matches. The CDR3 contains 18 residues. CDR3 protein: CASSQIQGARGSNQPQHF. CDR3 in DNA: TGCGCCAGCAGTCAAATACAGGGGGCGCGGGGGAGCAATCAGCCCCAGCATTTT.

The chain is built from TRBV5-4 and TRBJ1-2, with 9 bases aligning to TRBD1. V lost 5 bases, J lost 8 bases, and 4 bases stayed unmatched. This CDR3 is built from 12 residues. The V gene's germline CDR1 is SGHNT and CDR2 YYREEE (reference sequence). The CDR3 sequence is CASRMTGGGYTF. The CDR3 DNA sequence: TGTGCCAGCAGAATGACAGGGGGAGGCTACACCTTC.

The chain carries TRBV27 and TRBJ1-2; D uncertain. Germline V gene lookup returns CDR1 MNHEY and CDR2 SMNVEV (reference sequence). Between the trimmed V and J ends, which lost 0 bases and 0 bases, there was a span of 8 bases. This CDR3 has 15 amino acids. The CDR3 DNA is TGTGCCAGCAGTTTATCGGCCTATTCTAACTATGGCTACACCTTC. Amino acid sequence: CASSLSAYSNYGYTF.

The count of this clone is one. V usage is TRBV5-8 and J usage is TRBJ1-5, with D tentatively TRBD1 (5 bases). There are 16 residues in the CDR3. Trimming removed 2 bases at V and 3 bases at J, with 15 bases between. The germline V gene has CDR1 SGHTS and CDR2 YDEGEE. The DNA for the CDR3 is TGTGCCAGCAGCTTATTGGCGGGGCAGCTCAATCAGCCCCAGCATTTT. Encoded protein: CASSLLAGQLNQPQHF.

Notes on this clone: The sample holds other DNA sequences that translate to the same CDR3. The rearrangement links TRBV7-2 to TRBJ2-7; D is unresolved. CDR3 size: 13 residues. Germline V CDR1 and CDR2: SGHTA, FQGNSA. V lost 3 bases to trimming and J lost 2 bases, with 8 bases between them. Written as DNA, the CDR3 is TGTGCCAGCAGCTTTGGGTTAGCCTACGAGCAGTACTTC. Translated, it gives CASSFGLAYEQYF.